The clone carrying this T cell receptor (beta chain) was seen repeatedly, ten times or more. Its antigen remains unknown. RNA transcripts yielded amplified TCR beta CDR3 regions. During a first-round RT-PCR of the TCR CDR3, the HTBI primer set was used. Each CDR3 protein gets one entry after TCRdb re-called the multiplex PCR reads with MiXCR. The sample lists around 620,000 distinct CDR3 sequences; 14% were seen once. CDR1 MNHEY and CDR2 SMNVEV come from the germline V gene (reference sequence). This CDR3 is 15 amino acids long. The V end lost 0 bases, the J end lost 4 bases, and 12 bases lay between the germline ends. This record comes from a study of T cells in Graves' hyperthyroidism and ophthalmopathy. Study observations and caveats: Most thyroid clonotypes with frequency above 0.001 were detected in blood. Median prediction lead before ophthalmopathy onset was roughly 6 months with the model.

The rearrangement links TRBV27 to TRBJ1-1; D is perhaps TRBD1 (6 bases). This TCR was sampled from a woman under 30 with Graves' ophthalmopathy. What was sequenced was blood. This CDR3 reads CASSLSRGGGTEAFF. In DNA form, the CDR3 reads TGTGCCAGCAGTTTATCGAGGGGGGGGGGCACTGAAGCTTTCTTT.